Below are 18 T cell receptor beta chains sequenced from a single sample in a study of T cell repertoires in cytomegalovirus infection (dated by TCRdb to between 2018 and 2021). The sequencing machine was an Illumina HiSeq 1500. TCRdb handled the public reads itself, with Q25 trimming in fastp and clone calling in MiXCR, and kept productive beta chains. All rows with the same CDR3 protein become a single entry with the most common DNA and genes. This sample is represented by 200,000 to 250,000 distinct CDR3 sequences; 20% to 25% of them were singletons. The ten largest clones take up over 15% of the sample. The sample consisted of CD8+ T cells from PBMCs. The source is a human donor in good health (CMV status not recorded). Some clones in this sample may be carry-over from other donors' samples.

This clonotype turned up a few times. This chain uses TRBV10-3 with TRBJ1-2, with TRBD1 as a possible D gene (5 bases). This CDR3 has 14 residues. V shed 7 bases and J shed 3 bases, with 15 bases lying between them. Germline V gives CDR1 ENHRY, CDR2 SYGVKD. CDR3: CAIMQAGKDYGYTF. The DNA for the CDR3 is TGTGCCATCATGCAGGCAGGGAAGGACTATGGCTACACCTTC.

There are many counts of this clonotype. The CDR3 DNA sequence: TGTGCCAGCAGCCTGGACAGATCGAACACTGAAGCTTTCTTT. It codes for CASSLDRSNTEAFF. The J gene is TRBJ1-1, the V gene TRBV7-2; TRBD1 is a possible D gene (6 bases). CDR3 length equals 14 residues. Trimming pared 5 bases from V and 1 base from J, leaving 11 bases between. From germline, CDR1 is SGHTA and CDR2 FQGNSA.

This clonotype has only one observation. A much larger clone differs by one base, so this may be a read error. The chain employs TRBV7-3 and TRBJ2-1; D remains ambiguous. Germline CDR1 is SGHTA and CDR2 is FQGTGA. The CDR3 consists of 15 residues. The CDR3 here is CATSLSPGPNNEQFF. The CDR3 DNA reads TGTGCCACCAGCTTAAGCCCAGGACCAAACAATGAGCAGTTCTTC.

This rearrangement joins TRBV28 to TRBJ2-3, with D perhaps matching TRBD1 (6 bases). The CDR3 extends over 16 amino acids. Per germline, CDR1 MDHEN and CDR2 SYDVKM. The ends were cut back, 5 bases at V and 5 bases at J, with 20 bases in the middle. As DNA, the CDR3 is TGTGCCAGCAGTATAGAACAGGGTTTGTATGAAGATACGCAGTATTTT. It specifies CASSIEQGLYEDTQYF. Supplemented by reference TRBV28 and TRBJ2-3, the full variable domain reads DVKVTQSSRYLVKRTGEKVFLECVQDMDHENMFWYRQDPGLGLRLIYFSYDVKMKEKGDIPEGYSVSREKKERFSLILESASTNQTSMYLCASSIEQGLYEDTQYFGPGTRLTVL.

The chain combines TRBV5-4 with TRBJ1-1; D might be TRBD1 (5 bases). Trimming shortened V by 4 bases and J by 4 bases, and 17 bases separated the two germline ends. CDR3 length equals 15 residues. The V gene's germline CDR1 is SGHNT and CDR2 YYREEE (reference sequence). The CDR3 nucleotides are TGTGCCAGCAGCACCTCAGGAGGGGCCCTCACTGAAGCTTTCTTT. It encodes CASSTSGGALTEAFF. The full variable domain, in which reference TRBV5-4 and TRBJ1-1 provide the parts outside the CDR3, is ETGVTQSPTHLIKTRGQQVTLRCSSQSGHNTVSWYQQALGQGPQFIFQYYREEENGRGNFPPRFSGLQFPNYSSELNVNALELDDSALYLCASSTSGGALTEAFFGQGTRLTVV.

This chain links TRBV5-1 with TRBJ2-7, with D possibly being TRBD2 (6 bases). The CDR3 is 14 amino acids. Germline V gene sequence: CDR1 SGHRS, CDR2 YFSETQ. V was cut by 1 base and J by 2 bases, with 10 bases left in between. The CDR3 region is CASSLKGGAYEQYF. Here the CDR3 DNA reads TGCGCCAGCAGCTTGAAGGGCGGGGCCTACGAGCAGTACTTC.

This clonotype was seen only a few times. V usage is TRBV2 and J usage is TRBJ2-2; no reliable D call. V was clipped by 3 bases and J by 3 bases, with 11 bases between them. Germline values: CDR1 SNHLY, CDR2 FYNNEI. The CDR3 is made up of 15 amino acids. DNA of the CDR3: TGTGCCAGCAGTGACTATGGGCCCGACACCGGGGAGCTGTTTTTT. Residues: CASSDYGPDTGELFF. Based on the CDR3 plus reference TRBV2 and TRBJ2-2, the full variable domain is EPEVTQTPSHQVTQMGQEVILRCVPISNHLYFYWYRQILGQKVEFLVSFYNNEISEKSEIFDDQFSVERPDGSNFTLKIRSTKLEDSAMYFCASSDYGPDTGELFFGEGSRLTVL.

This chain uses TRBV5-6 with TRBJ2-4; unclear D gene. Germline V gene lookup returns CDR1 SGHDT and CDR2 YYEEEE. This CDR3 region has 14 residues. Trimming removed 3 bases at V and 1 base at J, with 8 bases between. In nucleotides, the CDR3 is TGTGCCAGCAGCTCCCTTAGGGCCAAAAACATTCAGTACTTC. It translates to CASSSLRAKNIQYF.

The chain has TRBV28 and TRBJ2-3; D might be TRBD2 (5 bases). The germline gives CDR1 MDHEN, CDR2 SYDVKM. The CDR3 length is 14 residues. Between the trimmed V and J ends, which lost 4 bases and 3 bases, there was a span of 11 bases. The CDR3 bases are TGTGCCAGCAGTTCCGGTGGGGAGACAGATACGCAGTATTTT. Encoded protein: CASSSGGETDTQYF.

The V gene is TRBV25-1, the J gene TRBJ1-1, with 8 bases that match TRBD1. Germline values: CDR1 MGHDK, CDR2 SYGVNS. After removal of 7 bases from V and 3 bases from J, the junction contained 4 bases not matched to a gene. The CDR3 consists of 13 residues. This CDR3 reads CASKETGDTEAFF. The CDR3 region has the DNA TGTGCCAGCAAAGAGACAGGGGACACTGAAGCTTTCTTT.

This clonotype was seen only a few times. The V call is TRBV20-1, the J call TRBJ2-7; TRBD1 agrees at 10 bases. The germline V gene encodes CDR1 DFQATT and CDR2 SNEGSKA (reference sequence). Unmatched junction bases numbered 11, after V lost 6 bases and J lost 6 bases. This CDR3 spans 14 amino acids. Here the CDR3 reads CSAVPGQGWPEQYF. CDR3 nucleotide sequence: TGCAGTGCGGTCCCGGGACAGGGGTGGCCCGAGCAGTACTTC.

A word on this clonotype: A much larger clone lies a single base off, so this may be a read error. The V call is TRBV6-1, the J call TRBJ2-7, with D tentatively TRBD1 (5 bases). Germline-derived CDR1 and CDR2 are MNHNS and SASEGT. The CDR3 spans 15 residues. CDR3 bases: TGTGCCAGCAGTGAAAGGGGTTACATCTCCTACGAGCATTACTTC. This gives the protein CASSERGYISYEHYF.

This clonotype has a count of ten or more. This rearrangement joins TRBV28 to TRBJ2-1; D gene ambiguous. The CDR3 runs 17 residues. V dropped 4 bases and J dropped 0 bases, with 16 bases sitting between them. From germline, CDR1 is MDHEN and CDR2 SYDVKM. The CDR3 spells CASSSRISFSSYNEQFF. The DNA for the CDR3 is TGTGCCAGCAGTTCCCGGATCTCCTTTAGCTCCTACAATGAGCAGTTCTTC.

This clonotype turned up a few times. This CDR3 is CASSFGTGRDEQYF. The CDR3 DNA is TGTGCCAGCAGCTTCGGGACAGGGAGGGACGAGCAGTACTTC. V is TRBV5-5 and J is TRBJ2-7; 9 bases map to TRBD1. The CDR3 sequence is 14 residues long. Trimming took 2 bases from V and 5 from J; bases not matched to a gene: 5. Germline V CDR1 and CDR2: SGHKS, YYEKEE (reference sequence).

The chain carries TRBV11-2 and TRBJ2-6; D unclear. The CDR3 runs 18 residues. The V end lost 4 bases, the J end lost 3 bases, and 19 bases lay between the germline ends. Germline CDR1 and CDR2: SGHAT and FQNNGV. Written as DNA, the CDR3 is TGTGCCAGCAGCTCCTTTTCCCCTTGGGGAAATGGGGCCAACGTCCTGACTTTC. Translation gives CASSSFSPWGNGANVLTF.

This clonotype was seen repeatedly, ten times or more. The rearrangement joins TRBV7-2 to TRBJ2-5; TRBD1 agrees at 7 bases. Germline trimming cut 2 bases from V and 3 bases from J; bases unmatched to any gene: 3. The CDR3 loop spans 14 amino acids. CDR1 is SGHTA and CDR2 is FQGNSA in the germline V gene. DNA for the CDR3: TGTGCCAGCAGCTTATTTCAGGGGGAAGAGACCCAGTACTTC. Translation gives CASSLFQGEETQYF. The variable domain in full, with the rest retrieved from reference TRBV7-2 and TRBJ2-5, is GAGVSQSPSNKVTEKGKDVELRCDPISGHTALYWYRQSLGQGLEFLIYFQGNSAPDKSGLPSDRFSAERTGGSVSTLTIQRTQQEDSAVYLCASSLFQGEETQYFGPGTRLLVL.

A few counts support this clonotype. V and J are TRBV7-9 and TRBJ2-7; 8 nucleotides agree with TRBD1. The J segment lost 3 bases and the V segment lost 2 bases, leaving 6 bases of the junction unmatched. Germline CDR1 SEHNR, CDR2 FQNEAQ (reference sequence). This CDR3 region has 15 residues. The CDR3 nucleotides read TGTGCCAGCAGCTTACGTGGAGACAGGGGCTACGAGCAGTACTTC. Protein product: CASSLRGDRGYEQYF. The entire variable domain, with the rest obtained from reference TRBV7-9 and TRBJ2-7, is as follows: DTGVSQNPRHKITKRGQNVTFRCDPISEHNRLYWYRQTLGQGPEFLTYFQNEAQLEKSRLLSDRFSAERPKGSFSTLEIQRTEQGDSAMYLCASSLRGDRGYEQYFGPGTRLTVT.

In this sample, this clonotype turned up many times. This sequence joins TRBV7-9 and TRBJ1-1; 10 positions agree with TRBD1. V trimming: 6 bases; J trimming: 4 bases; junction bases outside the gene matches: 2. The CDR3 sequence is 13 residues long. Germline V gene data show CDR1 as SEHNR and CDR2 as FQNEAQ (reference sequence). The CDR3 nucleotides read TGTGCCAGCAGGACAGGGGGCTTCACTGAAGCTTTCTTT. Translated: CASRTGGFTEAFF.